This record looks at one TCR beta chain sequence and its context. Its antigen is as yet unknown. The study's findings and limits: Tumor Treg TCRs overlapped most with tumor naive CD4+ cells.

Naive CD4+ cells had CD25+ Tregs removed. Germline loops: CDR1 MGHRA, CDR2 YSYEKL. Between the trimmed V and J ends, which lost 4 bases and 1 base, there was a span of 5 bases. The CDR3 contains 14 residues. Each CDR3 protein gets one entry after TCRdb re-called the 5' RACE reads with MiXCR. This sample carries over 30,000 distinct CDR3 sequences, approximately 30% of them seen once, and the ten largest clones take roughly 3.5%. What was sequenced was naive CD4+ T cells sorted from a lymph node. Subset given: naive CD4+ T cells, CD4+CD45RA+CD25-. The clonotype comes from a female donor with breast cancer. V usage is TRBV4-1 and J usage is TRBJ2-6, with D hard to call. CDR3 nucleotide sequence: TGCGCCAGCAGCCGAGAATCTGGGGCCAACGTCCTGACTTTC. This encodes CASSRESGANVLTF.